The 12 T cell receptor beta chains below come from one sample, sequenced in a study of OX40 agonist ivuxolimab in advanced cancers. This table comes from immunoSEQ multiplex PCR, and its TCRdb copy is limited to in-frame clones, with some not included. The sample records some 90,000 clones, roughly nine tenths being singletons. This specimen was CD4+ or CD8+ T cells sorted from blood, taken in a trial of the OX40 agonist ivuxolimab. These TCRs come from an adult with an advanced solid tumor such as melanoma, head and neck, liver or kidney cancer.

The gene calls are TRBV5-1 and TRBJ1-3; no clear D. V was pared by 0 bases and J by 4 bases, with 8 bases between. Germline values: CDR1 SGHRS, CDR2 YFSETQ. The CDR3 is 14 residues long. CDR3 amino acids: CASSLAGSGNTIYF. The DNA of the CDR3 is TGCGCCAGCAGCTTGGCTGGTTCCGGAAACACCATATATTTT.

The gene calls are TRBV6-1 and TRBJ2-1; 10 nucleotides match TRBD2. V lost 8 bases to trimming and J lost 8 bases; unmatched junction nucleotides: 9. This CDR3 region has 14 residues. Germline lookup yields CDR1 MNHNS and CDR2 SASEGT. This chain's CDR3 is CASPSGRVRDEQFF. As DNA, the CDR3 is TGTGCCAGCCCAAGCGGGAGGGTCCGCGATGAGCAGTTCTTC.

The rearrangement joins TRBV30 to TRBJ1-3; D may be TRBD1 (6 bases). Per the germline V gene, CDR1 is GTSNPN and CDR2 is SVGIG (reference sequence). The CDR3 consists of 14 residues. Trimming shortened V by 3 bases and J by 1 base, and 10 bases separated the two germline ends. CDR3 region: CAWRKGVSGNTIYF. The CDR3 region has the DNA TGTGCCTGGAGGAAGGGGGTTTCTGGAAACACCATATATTTT.

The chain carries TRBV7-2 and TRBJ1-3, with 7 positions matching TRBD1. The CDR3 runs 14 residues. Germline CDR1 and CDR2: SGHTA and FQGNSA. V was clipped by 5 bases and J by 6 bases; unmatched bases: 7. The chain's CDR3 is CASSHGDRVNTIYF. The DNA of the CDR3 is TGTGCCAGCAGCCATGGGGACAGAGTAAACACCATATATTTT.

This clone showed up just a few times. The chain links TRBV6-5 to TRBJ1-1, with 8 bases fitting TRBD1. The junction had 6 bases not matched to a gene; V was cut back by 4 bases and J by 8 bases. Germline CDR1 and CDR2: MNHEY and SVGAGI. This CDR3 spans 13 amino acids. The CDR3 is CASSSIYRGEAFF. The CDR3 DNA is TGTGCCAGCAGTTCGATTTACAGGGGGGAAGCTTTCTTT.

CDR3 coding DNA: TGTGCCAGCAGCTTAGCGGTTCCGGCTAATGAAAAACTGTTTTTT. Amino acids: CASSLAVPANEKLFF. This chain uses TRBV7-9 with TRBJ1-4; no reliable D call. Per germline, CDR1 SEHNR and CDR2 FQNEAQ (reference sequence). The CDR3 has 15 amino acids. Trimming took off 0 bases at V and 3 bases at J, with 8 bases between the two ends.

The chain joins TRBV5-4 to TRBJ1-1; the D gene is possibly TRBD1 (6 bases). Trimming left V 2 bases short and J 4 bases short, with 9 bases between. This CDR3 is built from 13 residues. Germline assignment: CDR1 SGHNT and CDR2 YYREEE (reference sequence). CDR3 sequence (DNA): TGTGCCAGCAGCTTACAGGGTGGCACTGAAGCTTTCTTT. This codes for CASSLQGGTEAFF. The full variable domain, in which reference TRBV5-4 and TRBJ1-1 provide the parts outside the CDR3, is ETGVTQSPTHLIKTRGQQVTLRCSSQSGHNTVSWYQQALGQGPQFIFQYYREEENGRGNFPPRFSGLQFPNYSSELNVNALELDDSALYLCASSLQGGTEAFFGQGTRLTVV.

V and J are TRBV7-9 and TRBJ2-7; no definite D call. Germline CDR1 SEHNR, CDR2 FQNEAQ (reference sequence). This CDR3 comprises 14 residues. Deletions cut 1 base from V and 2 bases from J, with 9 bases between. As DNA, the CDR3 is TGTGCCAGCAGCTTAGTTCAGGACCCCTACGAGCAGTACTTC. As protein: CASSLVQDPYEQYF.

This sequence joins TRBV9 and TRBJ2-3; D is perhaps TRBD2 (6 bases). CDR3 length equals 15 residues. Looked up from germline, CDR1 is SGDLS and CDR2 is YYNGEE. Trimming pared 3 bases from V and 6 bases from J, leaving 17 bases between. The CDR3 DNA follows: TGTGCCAGCAGCGGATCTAGCGCACTTGCGGATACGCAGTATTTT. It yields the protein CASSGSSALADTQYF.

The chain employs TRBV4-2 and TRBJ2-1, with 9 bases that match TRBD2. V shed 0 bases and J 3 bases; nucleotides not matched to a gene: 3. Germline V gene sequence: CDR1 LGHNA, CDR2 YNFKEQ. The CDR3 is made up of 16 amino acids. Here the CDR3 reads CASSQDLAGSYNEQFF. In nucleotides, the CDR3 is TGTGCCAGCAGCCAAGACCTAGCGGGGAGCTACAATGAGCAGTTCTTC.

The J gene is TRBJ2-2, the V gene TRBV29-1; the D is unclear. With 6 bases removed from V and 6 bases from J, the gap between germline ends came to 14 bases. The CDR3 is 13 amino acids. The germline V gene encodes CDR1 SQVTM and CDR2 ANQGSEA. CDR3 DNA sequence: TGCAGCGTCGCATGGAGTGGCGCCGGGGAGCTGTTTTTT. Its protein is CSVAWSGAGELFF.

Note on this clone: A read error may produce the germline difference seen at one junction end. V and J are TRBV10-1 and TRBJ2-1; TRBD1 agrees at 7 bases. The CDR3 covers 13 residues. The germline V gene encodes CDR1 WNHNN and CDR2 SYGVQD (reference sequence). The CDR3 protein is CASSESFNRGMVF. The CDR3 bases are TGCGCCAGCAGTGAGTCGTTTAACAGGGGTATGGTCTTC.